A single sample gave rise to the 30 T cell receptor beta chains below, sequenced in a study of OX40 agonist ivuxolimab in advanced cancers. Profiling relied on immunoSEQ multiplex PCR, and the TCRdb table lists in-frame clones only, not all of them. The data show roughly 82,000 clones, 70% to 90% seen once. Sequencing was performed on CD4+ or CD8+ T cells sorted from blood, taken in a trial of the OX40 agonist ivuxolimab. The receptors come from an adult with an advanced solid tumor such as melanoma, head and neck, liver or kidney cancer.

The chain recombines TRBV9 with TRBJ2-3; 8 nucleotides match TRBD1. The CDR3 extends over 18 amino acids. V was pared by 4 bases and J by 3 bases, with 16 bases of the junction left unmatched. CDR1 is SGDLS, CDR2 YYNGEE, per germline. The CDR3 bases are TGTGCCAGCAGCCTGTCTATAGGGACAGGTCGCGGGACAGATACGCAGTATTTT. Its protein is CASSLSIGTGRGTDTQYF.

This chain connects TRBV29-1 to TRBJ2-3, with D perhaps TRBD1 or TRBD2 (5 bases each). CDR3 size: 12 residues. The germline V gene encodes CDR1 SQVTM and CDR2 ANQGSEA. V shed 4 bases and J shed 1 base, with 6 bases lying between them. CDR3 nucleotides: TGCAGCGTTGTGGGGGGCACAGATACGCAGTATTTT. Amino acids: CSVVGGTDTQYF.

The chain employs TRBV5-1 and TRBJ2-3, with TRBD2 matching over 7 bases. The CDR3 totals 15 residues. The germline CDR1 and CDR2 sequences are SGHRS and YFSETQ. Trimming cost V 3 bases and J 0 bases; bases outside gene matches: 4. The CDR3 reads CASSYPSGSTDTQYF. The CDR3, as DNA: TGCGCCAGCAGCTACCCTAGCGGTAGCACAGATACGCAGTATTTT.

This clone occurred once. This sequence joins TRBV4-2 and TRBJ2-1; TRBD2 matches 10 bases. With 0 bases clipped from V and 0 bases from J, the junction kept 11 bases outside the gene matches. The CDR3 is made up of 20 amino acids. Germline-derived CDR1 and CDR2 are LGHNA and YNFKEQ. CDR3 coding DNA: TGTGCCAGCAGCCAAGAATTCGGTAGCGGGGGGTTGAGCTCCTACAATGAGCAGTTCTTC. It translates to CASSQEFGSGGLSSYNEQFF.

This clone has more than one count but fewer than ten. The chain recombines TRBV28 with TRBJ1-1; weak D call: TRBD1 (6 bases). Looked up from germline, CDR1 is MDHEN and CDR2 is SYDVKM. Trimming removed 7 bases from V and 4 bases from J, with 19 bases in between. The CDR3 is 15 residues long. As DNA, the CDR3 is TGTGCCAGCACACTACCCGCAGGGGACTTCACTGAAGCTTTCTTT. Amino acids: CASTLPAGDFTEAFF.

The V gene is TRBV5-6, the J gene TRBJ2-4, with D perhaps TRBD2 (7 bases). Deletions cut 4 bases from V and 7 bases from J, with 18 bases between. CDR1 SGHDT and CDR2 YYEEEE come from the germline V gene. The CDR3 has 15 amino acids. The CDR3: CASSAGALGVNIQYF. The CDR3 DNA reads TGTGCCAGCAGCGCGGGGGCCCTCGGGGTGAACATTCAGTACTTC.

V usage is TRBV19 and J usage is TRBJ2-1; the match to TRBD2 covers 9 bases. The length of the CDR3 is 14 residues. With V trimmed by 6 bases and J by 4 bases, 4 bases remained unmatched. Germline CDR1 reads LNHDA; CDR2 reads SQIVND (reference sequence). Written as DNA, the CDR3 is TGTGCCAGTAGGACGGGACTAGCATACAATGAGCAGTTCTTC. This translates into CASRTGLAYNEQFF.

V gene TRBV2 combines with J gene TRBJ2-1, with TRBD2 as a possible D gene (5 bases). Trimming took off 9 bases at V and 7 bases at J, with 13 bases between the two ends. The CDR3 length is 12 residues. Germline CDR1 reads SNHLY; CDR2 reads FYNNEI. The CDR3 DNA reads TGTGCCAGGGGTAGGGAGTCGAATGAGCAGTTCTTC. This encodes CARGRESNEQFF.

Here the CDR3 DNA reads TGTGCCAGCAGCTTTAGCGGGATGAACACCGGGGAGCTGTTTTTT. Translation: CASSFSGMNTGELFF. The chain joins TRBV11-2 to TRBJ2-2; 8 bases line up with TRBD2. Trimming removed 3 bases from V and 1 base from J; junction bases left unmatched: 1. This CDR3 has 15 amino acids. CDR1 and CDR2 from the germline V gene are SGHAT and FQNNGV.

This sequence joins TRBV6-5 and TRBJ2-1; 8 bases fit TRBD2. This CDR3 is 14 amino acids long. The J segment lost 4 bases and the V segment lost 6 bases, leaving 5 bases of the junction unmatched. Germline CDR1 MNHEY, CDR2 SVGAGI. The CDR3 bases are TGTGCCAGCAGCAAAGCGGGAGCGTACAATGAGCAGTTCTTC. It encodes CASSKAGAYNEQFF.

The CDR3 DNA is TGCGCCAGCAGCTTGGAAGCTAACTATGGCTACACCTTC. Amino acid sequence: CASSLEANYGYTF. V is TRBV5-1 and J is TRBJ1-2, with D uncertain. The germline V gene encodes CDR1 SGHRS and CDR2 YFSETQ. V lost 0 bases and J lost 0, with 3 bases in between. The CDR3 length is 13 residues.

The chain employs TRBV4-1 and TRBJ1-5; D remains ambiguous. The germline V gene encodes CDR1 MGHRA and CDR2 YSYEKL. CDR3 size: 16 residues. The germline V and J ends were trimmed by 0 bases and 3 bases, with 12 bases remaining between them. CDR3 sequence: CASSQEGRGTNQPQHF. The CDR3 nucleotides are TGCGCCAGCAGCCAAGAAGGGCGGGGTACCAATCAGCCCCAGCATTTT.

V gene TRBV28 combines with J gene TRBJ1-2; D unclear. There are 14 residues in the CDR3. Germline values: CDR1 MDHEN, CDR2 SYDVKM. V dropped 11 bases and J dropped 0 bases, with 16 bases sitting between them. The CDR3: CAPGGRLSNYGYTF. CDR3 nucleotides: TGTGCCCCCGGAGGGCGGCTTTCTAACTATGGCTACACCTTC.

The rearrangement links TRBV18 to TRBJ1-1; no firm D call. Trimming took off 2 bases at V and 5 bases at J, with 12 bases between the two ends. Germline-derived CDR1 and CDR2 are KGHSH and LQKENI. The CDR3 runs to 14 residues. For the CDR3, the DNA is TGTGCCAGCTCACCAGCTATCTTGGGGACTGAAGCTTTCTTT. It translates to CASSPAILGTEAFF.

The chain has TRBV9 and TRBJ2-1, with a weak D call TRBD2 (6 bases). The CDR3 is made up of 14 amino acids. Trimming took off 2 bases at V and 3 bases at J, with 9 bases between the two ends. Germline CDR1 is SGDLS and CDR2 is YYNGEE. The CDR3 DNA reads TGTGCCAGCAGCGTTTTAGCGGACTACAATGAGCAGTTCTTC. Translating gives CASSVLADYNEQFF.

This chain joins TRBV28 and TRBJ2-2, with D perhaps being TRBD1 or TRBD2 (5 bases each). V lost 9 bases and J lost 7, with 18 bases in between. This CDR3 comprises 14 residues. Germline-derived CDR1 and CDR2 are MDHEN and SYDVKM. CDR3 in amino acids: CASSERTRVGELFF. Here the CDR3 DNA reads TGTGCCAGTAGCGAACGGACACGGGTCGGGGAGCTGTTTTTT.

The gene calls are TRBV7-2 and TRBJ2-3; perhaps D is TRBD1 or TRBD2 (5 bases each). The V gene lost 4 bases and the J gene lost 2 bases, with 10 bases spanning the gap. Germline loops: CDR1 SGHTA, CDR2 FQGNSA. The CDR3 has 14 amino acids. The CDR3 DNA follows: TGTGCCAGCAGCTGGGACCCTAACACAGATACGCAGTATTTT. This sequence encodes CASSWDPNTDTQYF.

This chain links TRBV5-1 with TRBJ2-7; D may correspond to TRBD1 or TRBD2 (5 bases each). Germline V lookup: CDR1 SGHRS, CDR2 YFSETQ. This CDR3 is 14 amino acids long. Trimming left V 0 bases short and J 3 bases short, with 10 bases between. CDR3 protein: CASSLEGRSYEQYF. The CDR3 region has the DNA TGCGCCAGCAGCTTGGAGGGACGGAGCTACGAGCAGTACTTC.

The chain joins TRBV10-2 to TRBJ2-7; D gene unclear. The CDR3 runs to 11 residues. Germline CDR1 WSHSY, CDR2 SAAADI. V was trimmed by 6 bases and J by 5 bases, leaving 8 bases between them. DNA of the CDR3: TGCGCCAGCAGGTTTAGAAACGAGCAGTACTTC. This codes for CASRFRNEQYF.

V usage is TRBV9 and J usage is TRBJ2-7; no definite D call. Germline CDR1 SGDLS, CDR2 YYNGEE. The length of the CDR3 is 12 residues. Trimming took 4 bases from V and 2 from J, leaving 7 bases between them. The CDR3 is CASSPGPYEQYF. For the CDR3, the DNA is TGTGCCAGCAGCCCAGGACCCTACGAGCAGTACTTC.

Here the CDR3 DNA reads TGTGCCAGCACTGACCGGGACCTCTCCTACGAGCAGTACTTC. It encodes CASTDRDLSYEQYF. V and J are TRBV2 and TRBJ2-7; D is perhaps TRBD1 or TRBD2 (5 bases each). The CDR3 loop spans 14 amino acids. Germline V lookup: CDR1 SNHLY, CDR2 FYNNEI. V lost 7 bases to trimming and J lost 0 bases, with 13 bases between them.

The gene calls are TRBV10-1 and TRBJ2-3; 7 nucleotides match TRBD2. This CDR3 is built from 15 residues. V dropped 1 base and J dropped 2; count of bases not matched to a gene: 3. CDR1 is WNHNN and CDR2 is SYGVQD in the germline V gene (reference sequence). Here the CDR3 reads CASSELGGNTDTQYF. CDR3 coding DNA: TGCGCCAGCAGTGAGTTGGGGGGGAACACAGATACGCAGTATTTT.

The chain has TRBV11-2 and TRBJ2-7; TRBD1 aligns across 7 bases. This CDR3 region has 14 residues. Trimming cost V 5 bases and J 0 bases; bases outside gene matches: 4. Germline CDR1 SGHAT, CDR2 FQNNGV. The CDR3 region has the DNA TGTGCCAGCAGCGCGGACAGGTTCTCCTACGAGCAGTACTTC. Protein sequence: CASSADRFSYEQYF.

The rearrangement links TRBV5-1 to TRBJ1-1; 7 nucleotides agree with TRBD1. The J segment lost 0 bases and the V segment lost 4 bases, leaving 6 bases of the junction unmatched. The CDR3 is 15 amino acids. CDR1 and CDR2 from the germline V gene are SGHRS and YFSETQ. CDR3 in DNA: TGCGCCAGCAGCCTAAACAGGGGAATGAACACTGAAGCTTTCTTT. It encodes CASSLNRGMNTEAFF.

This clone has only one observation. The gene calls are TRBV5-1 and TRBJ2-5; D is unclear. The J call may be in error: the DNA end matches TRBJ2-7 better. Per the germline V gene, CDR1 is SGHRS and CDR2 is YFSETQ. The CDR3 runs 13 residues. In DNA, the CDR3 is TGCGCCAGCAGCCCCGGGCCGTATCGCGAGCAGTACTTC. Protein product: CASSPGPYREQYF.

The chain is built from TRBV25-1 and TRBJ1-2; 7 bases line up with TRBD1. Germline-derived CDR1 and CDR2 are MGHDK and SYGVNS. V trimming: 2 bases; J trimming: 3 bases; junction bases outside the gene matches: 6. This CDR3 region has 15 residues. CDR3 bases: TGTGCCAGCAGTGAAGGAATAGGGGGCCACTATGGCTACACCTTC. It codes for CASSEGIGGHYGYTF.

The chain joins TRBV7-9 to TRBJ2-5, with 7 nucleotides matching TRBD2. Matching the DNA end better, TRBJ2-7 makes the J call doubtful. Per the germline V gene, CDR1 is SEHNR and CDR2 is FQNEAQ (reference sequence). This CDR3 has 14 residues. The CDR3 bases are TGTGCCAGCAGCCCCCCTAGCGGATCCTACGAGCAGTACTTC. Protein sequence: CASSPPSGSYEQYF.

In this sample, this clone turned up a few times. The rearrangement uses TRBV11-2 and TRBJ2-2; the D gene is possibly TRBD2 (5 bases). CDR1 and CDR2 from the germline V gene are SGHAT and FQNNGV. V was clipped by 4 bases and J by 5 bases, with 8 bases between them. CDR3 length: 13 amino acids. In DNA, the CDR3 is TGTGCCAGCAGCTCTATAGCGACCGGGGAGCTGTTTTTT. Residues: CASSSIATGELFF.

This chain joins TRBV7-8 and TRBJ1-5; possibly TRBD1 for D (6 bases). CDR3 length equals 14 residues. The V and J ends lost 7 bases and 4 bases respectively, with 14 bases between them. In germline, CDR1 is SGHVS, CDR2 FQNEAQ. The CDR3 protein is CASTLGTKNQPQHF. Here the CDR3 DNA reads TGTGCCAGCACCCTAGGGACAAAGAATCAGCCCCAGCATTTT. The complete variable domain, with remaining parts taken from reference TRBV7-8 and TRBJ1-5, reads GAGVSQSPRYKVAKRGQDVALRCDPISGHVSLFWYQQALGQGPEFLTYFQNEAQLDKSGLPSDRFFAERPEGSVSTLKIQRTQQEDSAVYLCASTLGTKNQPQHFGDGTRLSIL.

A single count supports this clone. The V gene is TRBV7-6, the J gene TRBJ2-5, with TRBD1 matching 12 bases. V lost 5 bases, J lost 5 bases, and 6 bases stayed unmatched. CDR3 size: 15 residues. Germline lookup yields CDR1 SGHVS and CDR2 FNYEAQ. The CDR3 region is CASSPGQGAWETQYF. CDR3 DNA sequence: TGTGCCAGCAGCCCGGGACAGGGGGCTTGGGAGACCCAGTACTTC.